This T cell receptor (beta chain) is from a study of cytomegalovirus exposure and HLA in healthy donors. V lost 2 bases to trimming and J lost 1 base, with 5 bases between them. CDR1 and CDR2 (germline): SGHRS, YFSETQ. The CDR3 contains 13 residues. Points on this clone: Its specificity is not known.

Every donor was a healthy person donating bone marrow. Study-level points and caveats: Cytomegalovirus-associated status was assigned to approximately 160 TCR beta chains.

PCR amplification relied on 60 Vbeta primers (plus 13 Jbeta primers). The table came from immunoSEQ multiplex PCR; TCRdb's copy has only in-frame clones and leaves some out. The sample yields approximately 110,000 clones, 65% to 80% seen once. Specimen: PBMCs. This rearrangement joins TRBV5-1 to TRBJ2-3, with D unresolved. The sequence derives from a human donor in good health. The CDR3 protein is CASSFTGTDTQYF. In nucleotides, the CDR3 is TGCGCCAGCAGCTTCACAGGCACAGATACGCAGTATTTT.